The 21 T cell receptor beta chains given below trace back to one sample, sequenced in a study of T cells in Graves' hyperthyroidism and ophthalmopathy. Template material for amplifying TCR beta CDR3 regions consisted of RNA transcripts. The HTBI primer set drove a first-round RT-PCR of the TCR CDR3. MiXCR, applied by TCRdb to the multiplex PCR reads, yields one record per CDR3 protein. Here the sample spans fewer than 350,000 distinct CDR3 sequences, approximately 18% being singletons. Sequencing was performed on blood. The receptors originated from a man in his forties or fifties with Graves' ophthalmopathy.

The chain combines TRBV7-9 with TRBJ1-2, with 7 bases that match TRBD1. V lost 5 bases and J lost 9; bases outside the gene matches: 18. The CDR3 sequence is 16 residues long. Germline V gene sequence: CDR1 SEHNR, CDR2 FQNEAQ (reference sequence). In nucleotides, the CDR3 is TGTGCCAGCAGCACGCCCAGACAGGGATCCTACTCTAGCTACACCTTC. It yields the protein CASSTPRQGSYSSYTF.

This clonotype was counted many times. The V gene is TRBV7-9, the J gene TRBJ1-1; 11 nucleotides line up with TRBD1. Germline-derived CDR1 and CDR2 are SEHNR and FQNEAQ (reference sequence). Unmatched junction bases numbered 6, after V lost 5 bases and J lost 7 bases. CDR3 length: 14 amino acids. The DNA for the CDR3 is TGTGCCAGCAGCGGACAGGGGGCCGCGGGTGAAGCTTTCTTT. It encodes CASSGQGAAGEAFF.

There are many counts of this clonotype. V is TRBV2 and J is TRBJ2-3; 7 bases align to TRBD1. Trimming cost V 8 bases and J 0 bases; bases outside gene matches: 8. Per germline, CDR1 SNHLY and CDR2 FYNNEI. This CDR3 has 15 residues. DNA for the CDR3: TGTGCCAGCGAGACAGGGCTTACTAGCACAGATACGCAGTATTTT. This translates into CASETGLTSTDTQYF.

A note on this clonotype: This may arise from a read error, as a much more abundant clone is one base away. The rearrangement joins TRBV7-6 to TRBJ2-7, with a possible D match to TRBD2 (5 bases). Trimming took 1 base from V and 6 from J, leaving 13 bases between them. Germline-derived CDR1 and CDR2 are SGHVS and FNYEAQ. The CDR3 is 14 amino acids. The chain's CDR3 is CASSLGHGESEQYF. Here the CDR3 DNA reads TGTGCCAGCAGCTTAGGACATGGGGAGAGCGAGCAGTACTTC.

This sequence joins TRBV29-1 and TRBJ1-1; D gene ambiguous. The CDR3 runs 12 residues. Deletions cut 3 bases from V and 6 bases from J, with 11 bases between. CDR1 is SQVTM and CDR2 is ANQGSEA in the germline V gene. CDR3 in DNA: TGCAGCGTTGACTCGGGCGGGCCTGAAGCTTTCTTT. It yields the protein CSVDSGGPEAFF. The full variable domain, in which reference TRBV29-1 and TRBJ1-1 provide the parts outside the CDR3, is SAVISQKPSRDICQRGTSLTIQCQVDSQVTMMFWYRQQPGQSLTLIATANQGSEATYESGFVIDKFPISRPNLTFSTLTVSNMSPEDSSIYLCSVDSGGPEAFFGQGTRLTVV.

In this sample, this clonotype turned up many times. V and J are TRBV5-1 and TRBJ2-5; 7 nucleotides align to TRBD2. In germline, CDR1 is SGHRS, CDR2 YFSETQ. The CDR3 is made up of 16 amino acids. J gave up 5 bases and V 5 bases, and 15 bases lay outside the gene matches. Written as DNA, the CDR3 is TGCGCCAGCAGTGGCCTAGCGGACCCCCGAGGGGAGACCCAGTACTTC. Its protein is CASSGLADPRGETQYF. Supplemented by reference TRBV5-1 and TRBJ2-5, the full variable domain reads KAGVTQTPRYLIKTRGQQVTLSCSPISGHRSVSWYQQTPGQGLQFLFEYFSETQRNKGNFPGRFSGRQFSNSRSEMNVSTLELGDSALYLCASSGLADPRGETQYFGPGTRLLVL.

This clonotype came up many times. The chain couples TRBV27 to TRBJ1-1, with 7 bases fitting TRBD1. This CDR3 has 15 residues. V gave up 6 bases and J gave up 1 base; unmatched junction bases: 8. CDR1 is MNHEY and CDR2 is SMNVEV in the germline V gene (reference sequence). The CDR3 region has the DNA TGTGCCAGCAGAAAGGGGGACAGCACGAACACTGAAGCTTTCTTT. It codes for CASRKGDSTNTEAFF.

The chain couples TRBV14 to TRBJ1-2; perhaps TRBD1 as D (5 bases). CDR3 length: 13 amino acids. Trimming pared 5 bases from V and 4 bases from J, leaving 11 bases between. From germline, CDR1 is SGHDN and CDR2 FVKESK. The CDR3 spells CASSLQDSYGYTF. CDR3 nucleotides: TGTGCCAGCAGCTTACAGGATTCCTATGGCTACACCTTC.

This clonotype was found a few times. This chain uses TRBV7-3 with TRBJ2-2, with a tentative D call TRBD2 (5 bases). Germline V gene sequence: CDR1 SGHTA, CDR2 FQGTGA. This CDR3 has 14 residues. V was cut by 4 bases and J by 6 bases, with 12 bases left in between. The CDR3 reads CASSSSPGSGELFF. CDR3 DNA sequence: TGTGCCAGCAGCTCATCTCCGGGGTCCGGGGAGCTGTTTTTT.

This clonotype was seen a handful of times. The CDR3 nucleotides are TGTGCCAGTAGTAAGGGACAGGGATTCAACACCGGGGAGCTGTTTTTT. It codes for CASSKGQGFNTGELFF. V is TRBV19 and J is TRBJ2-2; TRBD1 matches 9 bases. Germline assignment: CDR1 LNHDA and CDR2 SQIVND (reference sequence). This CDR3 has 16 residues. V gave up 4 bases and J gave up 2 bases; unmatched junction bases: 5.

The rearrangement joins TRBV10-3 to TRBJ2-1, with 8 bases matching TRBD2. Germline CDR1 and CDR2: ENHRY and SYGVKD. The CDR3 is made up of 11 amino acids. V shed 9 bases and J 6 bases; nucleotides not matched to a gene: 1. The CDR3 coding sequence is TGTGCCATTGCGGGAGGCAATGAGCAGTTCTTC. Protein sequence: CAIAGGNEQFF.

The gene calls are TRBV6-2 or TRBV6-3 and TRBJ2-1, with D perhaps TRBD2 (6 bases). This CDR3 spans 15 amino acids. V was shortened by 0 bases and J by 10 bases, with 16 bases between the two germline ends. Germline V CDR1 and CDR2: MNHEY, SVGEGT. CDR3 protein: CASSYSGIRRGEQFF. DNA of the CDR3: TGTGCCAGCAGTTACTCGGGAATCCGGAGGGGAGAGCAGTTCTTC.

This clonotype came up many times. The chain is built from TRBV28 and TRBJ2-5; the match to TRBD2 covers 12 bases. The CDR3 is made up of 16 amino acids. V trimming: 3 bases; J trimming: 7 bases; junction bases outside the gene matches: 9. Per germline, CDR1 MDHEN and CDR2 SYDVKM. The chain's CDR3 is CASSLVTSGRPGTQYF. The CDR3 DNA sequence: TGTGCCAGCAGTTTGGTTACTAGCGGGAGGCCCGGGACCCAGTACTTC.

CDR3 sequence (DNA): TGTGCCAGCAGCAACCCCGGGACACGCTACAATGAGCAGTTCTTC. This codes for CASSNPGTRYNEQFF. V gene TRBV7-2 combines with J gene TRBJ2-1, with D perhaps matching TRBD1 (6 bases). Trimming took off 5 bases at V and 3 bases at J, with 14 bases between the two ends. Germline lookup yields CDR1 SGHTA and CDR2 FQGNSA. This CDR3 region has 15 residues.

This clonotype showed up just a few times. The rearrangement links TRBV6-1 to TRBJ2-7, with 8 positions matching TRBD2. Trimming cost V 8 bases and J 4 bases; bases outside gene matches: 13. Per germline, CDR1 MNHNS and CDR2 SASEGT. This CDR3 is built from 15 residues. For the CDR3, the DNA is TGTGCCAGCTCTACAACGGCTAGCGGGCTGTACGAGCAGTACTTC. Its translation: CASSTTASGLYEQYF.

This chain joins TRBV2 and TRBJ2-1; TRBD1 aligns across 11 bases. Germline trimming cut 5 bases from V and 7 bases from J; bases unmatched to any gene: 7. The CDR3 extends over 15 amino acids. CDR1 is SNHLY, CDR2 FYNNEI, per germline. The CDR3 region is CASSLGQGAGNEQFF. In DNA, the CDR3 is TGTGCCAGCAGTCTCGGACAGGGGGCTGGAAATGAGCAGTTCTTC. Based on the CDR3 plus reference TRBV2 and TRBJ2-1, the full variable domain is EPEVTQTPSHQVTQMGQEVILRCVPISNHLYFYWYRQILGQKVEFLVSFYNNEISEKSEIFDDQFSVERPDGSNFTLKIRSTKLEDSAMYFCASSLGQGAGNEQFFGPGTRLTVL.

This clonotype was observed at least ten times. V gene TRBV6-1 combines with J gene TRBJ2-5; 10 bases are a match to TRBD1. CDR1 MNHNS and CDR2 SASEGT come from the germline V gene. The CDR3 contains 16 residues. J lost 2 bases, V lost 3 bases, and 6 bases had no gene match. The CDR3 sequence is CASSDWSGQGQETQYF. CDR3 nucleotides: TGTGCCAGCAGTGATTGGTCGGGACAGGGGCAAGAGACCCAGTACTTC.

At least ten counts were recorded for this clonotype. The gene calls are TRBV11-3 and TRBJ2-1; 8 bases are a match to TRBD2. CDR3 length equals 14 residues. Germline CDR1 is SGHNT and CDR2 is YENEEA. V lost 5 bases and J lost 1; bases outside the gene matches: 1. The CDR3 DNA reads TGTGCCAGCAGCCCGGGGGGGTCCTACAATGAGCAGTTCTTC. Translation: CASSPGGSYNEQFF. The full variable domain, in which reference TRBV11-3 and TRBJ2-1 provide the parts outside the CDR3, is EAGVVQSPRYKIIEKKQPVAFWCNPISGHNTLYWYLQNLGQGPELLIRYENEEAVDDSQLPKDRFSAERLKGVDSTLKIQPAELGDSAVYLCASSPGGSYNEQFFGPGTRLTVL.

The V gene is TRBV28, the J gene TRBJ2-5, with 9 bases matching TRBD2. Trimming cost V 2 bases and J 5 bases; bases outside gene matches: 15. Germline CDR1 reads MDHEN; CDR2 reads SYDVKM. There are 18 residues in the CDR3. The DNA of the CDR3 is TGTGCCAGCAGTTTAGGCCCTCCAATAGCGGGAGATAGGGAGACCCAGTACTTC. It specifies CASSLGPPIAGDRETQYF.

This chain connects TRBV6-1 to TRBJ2-5; D gene ambiguous. The V gene's germline CDR1 is MNHNS and CDR2 SASEGT. Trimming pared 8 bases from V and 7 bases from J, leaving 11 bases between. The CDR3 has 11 residues. CDR3 sequence reads: CASYWVGTQYF. The CDR3 DNA is TGTGCCAGCTACTGGGTAGGGACCCAGTACTTC.

This sequence joins TRBV27 and TRBJ1-6; no firm D call. CDR1 is MNHEY, CDR2 SMNVEV, per germline (reference sequence). With 5 bases removed from V and 7 bases from J, the gap between germline ends came to 15 bases. The CDR3 runs to 15 residues. CDR3 sequence reads: CASSINYRLNSPLHF. The CDR3 coding sequence is TGTGCCAGCAGTATTAATTACCGCCTAAATTCACCCCTCCACTTT.